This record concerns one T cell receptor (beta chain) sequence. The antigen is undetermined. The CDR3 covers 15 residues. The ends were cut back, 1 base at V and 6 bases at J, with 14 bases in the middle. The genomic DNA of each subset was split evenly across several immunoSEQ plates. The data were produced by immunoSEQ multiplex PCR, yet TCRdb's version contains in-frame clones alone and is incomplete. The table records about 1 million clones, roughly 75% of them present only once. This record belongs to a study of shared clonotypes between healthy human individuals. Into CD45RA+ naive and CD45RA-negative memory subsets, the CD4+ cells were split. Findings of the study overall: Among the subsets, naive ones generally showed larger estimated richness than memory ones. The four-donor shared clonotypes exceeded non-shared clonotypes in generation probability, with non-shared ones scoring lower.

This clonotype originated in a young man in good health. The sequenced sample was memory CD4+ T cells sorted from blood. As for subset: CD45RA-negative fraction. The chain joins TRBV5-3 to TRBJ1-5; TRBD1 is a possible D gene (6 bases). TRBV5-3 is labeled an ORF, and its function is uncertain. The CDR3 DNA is TGTGCCAGAAGCTTGTACAGGGAAGAGGGTCAGCCCCAGCATTTT. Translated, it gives CARSLYREEGQPQHF.